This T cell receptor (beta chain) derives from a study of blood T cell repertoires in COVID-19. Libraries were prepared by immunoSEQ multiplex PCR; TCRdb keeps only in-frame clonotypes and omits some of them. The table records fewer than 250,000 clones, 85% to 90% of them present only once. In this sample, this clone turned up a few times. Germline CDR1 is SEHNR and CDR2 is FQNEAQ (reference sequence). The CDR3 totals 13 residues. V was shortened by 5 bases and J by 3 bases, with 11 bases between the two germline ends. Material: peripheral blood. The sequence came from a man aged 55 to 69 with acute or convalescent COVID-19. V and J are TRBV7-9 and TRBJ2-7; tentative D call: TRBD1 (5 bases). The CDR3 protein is CASSIPGYYEQYF. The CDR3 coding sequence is TGTGCCAGCAGCATCCCAGGGTACTACGAGCAGTACTTC.